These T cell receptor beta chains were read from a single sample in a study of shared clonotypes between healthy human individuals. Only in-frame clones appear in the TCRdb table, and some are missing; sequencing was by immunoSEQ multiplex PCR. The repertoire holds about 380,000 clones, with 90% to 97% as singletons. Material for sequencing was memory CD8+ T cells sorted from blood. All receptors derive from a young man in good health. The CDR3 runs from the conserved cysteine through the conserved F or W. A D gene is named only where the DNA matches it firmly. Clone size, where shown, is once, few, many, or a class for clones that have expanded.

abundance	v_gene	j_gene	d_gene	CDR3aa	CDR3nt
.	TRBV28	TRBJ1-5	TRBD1	CASSSSLWARGPLPNQPQHF	TGTGCCAGCAGTTCTTCTCTTTGGGCGAGGGGGCCCTTACCCAATCAGCCCCAGCATTTT
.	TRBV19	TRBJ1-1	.	CASSIRRDTEAFF	TGTGCCAGTAGTATACGGAGGGACACTGAAGCTTTCTTT
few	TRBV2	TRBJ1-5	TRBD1	CASSEAGRGRNQPQHF	TGTGCCAGCAGTGAAGCTGGCAGGGGGCGCAATCAGCCCCAGCATTTT
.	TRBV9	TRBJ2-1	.	CASSVAASRGPSSYNEQFF	TGTGCCAGCAGCGTAGCTGCAAGCCGGGGCCCGAGCTCCTACAATGAGCAGTTCTTC
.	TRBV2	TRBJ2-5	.	CASMPGYGSGASRETQYF	TGTGCCAGCATGCCGGGATATGGCTCCGGGGCCTCTAGGGAGACCCAGTACTTC
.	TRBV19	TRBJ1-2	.	CASSISGGYGYTF	TGTGCCAGTAGTATCTCCGGCGGCTATGGCTACACCTTC
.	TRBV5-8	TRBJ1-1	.	CASSSSDAAYEAFF	TGTGCCAGCAGCTCCTCGGATGCGGCGTATGAAGCTTTCTTT
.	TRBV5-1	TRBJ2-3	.	CASSGGRTDTQYF	TGCGCCAGCAGTGGGGGGCGCACAGATACGCAGTATTTT
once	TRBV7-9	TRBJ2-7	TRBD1	CASSSQGFGPYEQYF	TGTGCCAGCAGCTCACAGGGGTTTGGGCCCTACGAGCAGTACTTC
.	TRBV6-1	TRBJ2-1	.	CASRGRVNEQFF	TGTGCCAGCAGGGGCAGGGTCAATGAGCAGTTCTTC
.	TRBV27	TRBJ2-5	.	CASSLYGQETQYF	TGTGCCAGCAGTTTATACGGTCAAGAGACCCAGTACTTC
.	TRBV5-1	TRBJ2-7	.	CASSLRSGISSYEQYF	TGCGCCAGCAGCTTGCGGTCCGGCATCAGCTCCTACGAGCAGTACTTC
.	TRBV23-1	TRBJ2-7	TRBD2	CASSTGTSGRGVYEQYF	TGCGCCAGCAGTACGGGGACTAGCGGGAGGGGGGTCTACGAGCAGTACTTC
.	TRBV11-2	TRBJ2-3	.	CASSPVAGTTDTQYF	TGTGCCAGCAGCCCAGTGGCGGGGACCACAGATACGCAGTATTTT
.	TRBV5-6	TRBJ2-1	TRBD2	CASSSTAGEGHNEQFF	TGTGCCAGCAGCTCGACAGCGGGAGAGGGGCACAATGAGCAGTTCTTC
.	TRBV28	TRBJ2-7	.	CASINWGSRREQYF	TGTGCCAGCATCAACTGGGGTAGTAGGAGGGAGCAGTACTTC
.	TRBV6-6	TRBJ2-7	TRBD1	CASGQGARYEQYF	TGTGCCAGCGGGCAGGGGGCTCGGTACGAGCAGTACTTC
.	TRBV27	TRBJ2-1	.	CASRRDRDPHYNEQFF	TGTGCCAGCAGGCGAGACCGGGACCCACACTACAATGAGCAGTTCTTC
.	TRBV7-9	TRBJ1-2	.	CASSSAWEGYTF	TGTGCCAGCAGCTCGGCCTGGGAAGGCTACACCTTC
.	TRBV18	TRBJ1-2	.	CASSPPIWRGYTF	TGTGCCAGCTCACCACCGATCTGGAGAGGCTACACCTTC
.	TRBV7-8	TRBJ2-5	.	CASSSGSGMFGETQYF	TGTGCCAGCAGCTCTGGATCAGGGATGTTTGGAGAGACCCAGTACTTC
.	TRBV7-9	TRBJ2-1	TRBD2	CASSLGTSGRRNEQFF	TGTGCCAGCAGCTTAGGAACTAGCGGGAGGCGGAATGAGCAGTTCTTC
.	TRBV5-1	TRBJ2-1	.	CASSLGLADEQFF	TGCGCCAGCAGCTTGGGGCTAGCCGATGAGCAGTTCTTC
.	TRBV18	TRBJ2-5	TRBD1	CASSAGTGAQETQYF	TGTGCCAGCTCAGCCGGGACAGGGGCCCAAGAGACCCAGTACTTC
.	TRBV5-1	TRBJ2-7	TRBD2	CASSLGLAGNYEQYF	TGCGCCAGCAGCTTGGGACTAGCGGGTAACTACGAGCAGTACTTC
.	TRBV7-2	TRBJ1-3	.	CASSLVRSSGNTIYF	TGTGCCAGCAGCTTAGTCCGTAGCTCTGGAAACACCATATATTTT
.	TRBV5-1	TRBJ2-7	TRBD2	CASSATSAAYEQYF	TGCGCCAGCAGCGCCACTAGCGCCGCCTACGAGCAGTACTTC
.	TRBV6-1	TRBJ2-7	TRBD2	CASSGTSGAYEQYF	TGTGCCAGCAGTGGAACTAGCGGGGCCTACGAGCAGTACTTC
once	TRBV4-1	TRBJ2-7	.	CASSLTLGSPLAYEQYF	TGCGCCAGCAGCCTCACCCTGGGGAGTCCCTTAGCGTACGAGCAGTACTTC
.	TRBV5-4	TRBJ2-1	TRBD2	CASSLAGRPISFF	TGTGCCAGCAGCTTGGCCGGGAGGCCTATCTCGTTCTTC
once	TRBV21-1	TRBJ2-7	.	CASSKVLGAWYEQYF	TGTGCCAGCAGCAAGGTACTAGGGGCCTGGTACGAGCAGTACTTC
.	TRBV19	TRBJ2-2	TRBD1	CASSRVGTGGFGELFF	TGTGCCAGTAGTAGAGTAGGGACAGGGGGATTCGGGGAGCTGTTTTTT
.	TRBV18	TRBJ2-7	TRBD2	CASSPRASGAYEQYF	TGTGCCAGCTCACCACGGGCTAGCGGGGCCTACGAGCAGTACTTC
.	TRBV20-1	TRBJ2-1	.	CSAAINEQFF	TGCAGTGCCGCAATTAATGAGCAGTTCTTC
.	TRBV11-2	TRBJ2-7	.	CASSLDAGYEQYF	TGTGCCAGCAGCTTAGATGCAGGCTACGAGCAGTACTTC
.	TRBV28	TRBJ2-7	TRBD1	CASSHPGQGQYF	TGTGCCAGCAGTCACCCCGGACAGGGACAGTACTTC
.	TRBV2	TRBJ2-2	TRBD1	CARRTGGRNGELFF	TGTGCCAGGCGGACAGGGGGCAGGAACGGGGAGCTGTTTTTT
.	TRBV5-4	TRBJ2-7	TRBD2	CASSLRGRSYEQYF	TGTGCCAGCAGCTTGCGCGGGAGGTCCTACGAGCAGTACTTC
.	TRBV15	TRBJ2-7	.	CATSRDLPYEQYF	TGTGCCACCAGCAGAGATCTGCCCTACGAGCAGTACTTC
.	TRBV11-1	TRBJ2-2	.	CASSFLQDAGELFF	TGTGCCAGCAGCTTTTTGCAGGACGCCGGGGAGCTGTTTTTT
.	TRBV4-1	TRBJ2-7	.	CASSQEGQSYEQYF	TGCGCCAGCAGCCAAGAGGGACAATCCTACGAGCAGTACTTC
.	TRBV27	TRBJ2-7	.	CASRRQMDSYEQYF	TGTGCCAGCAGGAGACAGATGGACTCCTACGAGCAGTACTTC
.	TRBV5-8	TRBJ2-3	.	CASSFQGTDTQYF	TGTGCCAGCAGCTTTCAGGGAACAGATACGCAGTATTTT
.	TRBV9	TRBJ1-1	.	CASSVSGEETEAFF	TGTGCCAGCAGCGTGTCAGGGGAAGAGACTGAAGCTTTCTTT
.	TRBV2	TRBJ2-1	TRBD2	CASSGVTGTSGSSEQFF	TGTGCCAGCAGTGGTGTTACCGGGACTAGCGGGAGTAGTGAGCAGTTCTTC
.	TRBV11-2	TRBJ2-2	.	CASSLGGYTGELFF	TGTGCCAGCAGCTTAGGGGGGTACACCGGGGAGCTGTTTTTT
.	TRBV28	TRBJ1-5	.	CASSFRDKNSNQPQHF	TGTGCCAGCAGTTTCCGGGACAAAAATAGCAATCAGCCCCAGCATTTT
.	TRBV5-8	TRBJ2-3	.	CASSLQAGDITDTQYF	TGTGCCAGCAGCTTACAGGCAGGCGATATCACAGATACGCAGTATTTT
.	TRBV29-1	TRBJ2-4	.	CSVNGGQSIQYF	TGCAGCGTAAACGGGGGGCAAAGCATTCAGTACTTC
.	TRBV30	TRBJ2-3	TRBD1	CASGQGSADTQYF	TGTGCCTCCGGACAGGGGAGCGCAGATACGCAGTATTTT
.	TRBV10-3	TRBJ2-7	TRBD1	CAIRSGTGEKEQYF	TGTGCCATCAGATCCGGGACAGGGGAGAAAGAGCAGTACTTC
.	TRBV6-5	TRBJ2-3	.	CASSYSRGTDTQYF	TGTGCCAGCAGTTACTCGAGAGGCACAGATACGCAGTATTTT
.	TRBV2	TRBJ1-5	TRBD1	CASSSTGTGNQPQHF	TGTGCCAGCAGCTCTACCGGGACAGGCAATCAGCCCCAGCATTTT
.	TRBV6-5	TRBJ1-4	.	CASSSQQATNEKLFF	TGTGCCAGCAGTTCGCAACAAGCAACTAATGAAAAACTGTTTTTT
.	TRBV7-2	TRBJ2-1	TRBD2	CASSARRGTSGYNEQFF	TGTGCCAGCAGCGCCCGCCGGGGGACTAGCGGCTACAATGAGCAGTTCTTC
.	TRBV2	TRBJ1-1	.	CASSERGVPGPTEAFF	TGTGCCAGCAGTGAAAGGGGGGTCCCAGGTCCCACTGAAGCTTTCTTT
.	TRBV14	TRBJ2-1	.	CASSPRSRYNEQFF	TGTGCCAGCAGTCCAAGATCCCGGTACAATGAGCAGTTCTTC
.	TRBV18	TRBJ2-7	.	CASSPGFSYEQYF	TGTGCCAGCTCACCAGGGTTCTCCTACGAGCAGTACTTC
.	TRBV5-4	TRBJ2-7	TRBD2	CASSRPSGRYYEQYF	TGTGCCAGCAGCCGACCTAGCGGGAGATACTACGAGCAGTACTTC